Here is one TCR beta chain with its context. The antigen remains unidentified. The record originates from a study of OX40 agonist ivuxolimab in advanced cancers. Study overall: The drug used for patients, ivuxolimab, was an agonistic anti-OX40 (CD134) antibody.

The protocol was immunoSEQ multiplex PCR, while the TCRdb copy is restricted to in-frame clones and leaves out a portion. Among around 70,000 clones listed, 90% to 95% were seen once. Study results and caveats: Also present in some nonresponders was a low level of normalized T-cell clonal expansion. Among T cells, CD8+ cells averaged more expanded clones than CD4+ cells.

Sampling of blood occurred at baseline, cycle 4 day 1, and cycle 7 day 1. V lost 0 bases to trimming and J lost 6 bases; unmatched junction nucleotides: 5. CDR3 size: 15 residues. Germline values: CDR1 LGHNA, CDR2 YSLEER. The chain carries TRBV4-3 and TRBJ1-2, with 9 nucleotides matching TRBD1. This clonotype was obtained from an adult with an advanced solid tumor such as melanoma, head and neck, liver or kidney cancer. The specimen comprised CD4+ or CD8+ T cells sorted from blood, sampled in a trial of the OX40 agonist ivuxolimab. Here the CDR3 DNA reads TGCGCCAGCAGCCAAGAGGACGACAGGGGGGATGGCTACACCTTC. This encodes CASSQEDDRGDGYTF.